The 5 T cell receptor beta chains presented below share a single source sample, sequenced in a study of siplizumab effects on memory and regulatory T cells. Here immunoSEQ multiplex PCR was the method, and the copy in TCRdb shows in-frame clones only, minus some. The profile shows 65,000 to 90,000 clones, 93% of them singletons. What was sequenced was CD8+ T cells sorted from blood. The receptor set was obtained from a human donor in good health.

The rearrangement joins TRBV4-3 to TRBJ2-2; D unclear. Germline V lookup: CDR1 LGHNA, CDR2 YSLEER. This CDR3 comprises 14 residues. With 1 base removed from V and 6 bases from J, the gap between germline ends came to 9 bases. CDR3 sequence (DNA): TGCGCCAGCAGCCAAGGGAGCATAGCCGGGGAGCTGTTTTTT. This sequence encodes CASSQGSIAGELFF.

This chain connects TRBV28 to TRBJ2-1; D is undetermined. Germline CDR1 is MDHEN and CDR2 is SYDVKM. V was shortened by 2 bases and J by 1 base, with 9 bases between the two germline ends. There are 15 residues in the CDR3. For the CDR3, the DNA is TGTGCCAGCAGTTTAACGAGCGAGTCCTACAATGAGCAGTTCTTC. This sequence encodes CASSLTSESYNEQFF.

The chain recombines TRBV9 with TRBJ1-1; D not resolved. The germline CDR1 and CDR2 sequences are SGDLS and YYNGEE. Trimming shortened V by 5 bases and J by 6 bases, and 20 bases separated the two germline ends. This CDR3 is built from 15 residues. CDR3 in amino acids: CASSRVNMRVAEAFF. The CDR3 nucleotides are TGTGCCAGCAGTCGAGTAAACATGAGGGTTGCTGAAGCTTTCTTT.

The CDR3 sequence is CASSPGQESTEAFF. The CDR3 DNA follows: TGTGCCAGCAGTCCTGGACAGGAGAGCACTGAAGCTTTCTTT. This chain joins TRBV6-6 and TRBJ1-1, with 7 bases aligning to TRBD1. The CDR3 has 14 amino acids. V lost 5 bases to trimming and J lost 4 bases; unmatched junction nucleotides: 7. Looked up from germline, CDR1 is MNHNY and CDR2 is SVGAGI (reference sequence).

The chain carries TRBV7-3 and TRBJ2-2; D is possibly TRBD2 (5 bases). CDR3 size: 13 residues. Trimming took 2 bases from V and 7 from J, leaving 8 bases between them. CDR1 and CDR2 (germline): SGHTA, FQGTGA. CDR3 DNA: TGTGCCAGCAGCTTAGAGGGCGACGGGGAGCTGTTTTTT. Its translation is CASSLEGDGELFF.